The source of this TCR beta chain is a study of cytotoxic CD8 clonotypes in ibrutinib-treated CLL. In the study overall: Treatment had run for a median roughly 12 months, range 6 to 36, when response samples were taken. Study conclusions and caveats: In comparison with age-matched healthy donors, baseline clonality was higher and tracked circulating CD8+ T-cell counts.

The table came from immunoSEQ multiplex PCR; TCRdb's copy has only in-frame clones and leaves some out. In the table there are about 130,000 clones, around 85% of which are singletons. In regard to this clone: Its matching antigen is unknown.

Germline V gene lookup returns CDR1 MDHEN and CDR2 SYDVKM. There are 15 residues in the CDR3. J gave up 1 base and V 4 bases, and 7 bases lay outside the gene matches. This chain joins TRBV28 and TRBJ2-7; 7 nucleotides line up with TRBD1. This sequence originates from a human donor with chronic lymphocytic leukemia. Sequences were derived from PBMCs, sampled after 24 months of ibrutinib treatment. The CDR3 nucleotides are TGTGCCAGCAGTTCACAGGGGCCTAGTTCCTACGAGCAGTACTTC. The encoded protein is CASSSQGPSSYEQYF.